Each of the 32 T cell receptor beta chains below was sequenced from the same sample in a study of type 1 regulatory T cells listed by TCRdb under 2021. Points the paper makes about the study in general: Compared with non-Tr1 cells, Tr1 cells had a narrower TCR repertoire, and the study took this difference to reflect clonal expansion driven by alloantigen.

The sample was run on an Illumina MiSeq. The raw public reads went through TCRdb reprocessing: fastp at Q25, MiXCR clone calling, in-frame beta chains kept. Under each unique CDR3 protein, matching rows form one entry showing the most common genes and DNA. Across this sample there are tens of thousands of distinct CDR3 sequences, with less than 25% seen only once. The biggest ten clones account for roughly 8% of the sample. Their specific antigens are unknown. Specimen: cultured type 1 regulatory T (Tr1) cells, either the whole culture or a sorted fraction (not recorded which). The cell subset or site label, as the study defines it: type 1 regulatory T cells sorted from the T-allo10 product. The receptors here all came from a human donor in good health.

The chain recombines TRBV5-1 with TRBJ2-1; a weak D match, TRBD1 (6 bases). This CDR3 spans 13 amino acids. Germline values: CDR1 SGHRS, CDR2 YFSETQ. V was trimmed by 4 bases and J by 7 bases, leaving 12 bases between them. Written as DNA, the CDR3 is TGCGCCAGCAGCGGAAACAGGGCAAATGAGCAGTTCTTC. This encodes CASSGNRANEQFF. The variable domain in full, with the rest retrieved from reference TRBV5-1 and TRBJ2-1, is KAGVTQTPRYLIKTRGQQVTLSCSPISGHRSVSWYQQTPGQGLQFLFEYFSETQRNKGNFPGRFSGRQFSNSRSEMNVSTLELGDSALYLCASSGNRANEQFFGPGTRLTVL.

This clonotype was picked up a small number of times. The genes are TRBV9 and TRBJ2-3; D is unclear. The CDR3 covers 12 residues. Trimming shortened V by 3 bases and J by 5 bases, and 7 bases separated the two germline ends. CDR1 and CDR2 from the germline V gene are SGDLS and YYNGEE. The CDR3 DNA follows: TGTGCCAGCAGCGCGCGGATAGATACGCAGTATTTT. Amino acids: CASSARIDTQYF.

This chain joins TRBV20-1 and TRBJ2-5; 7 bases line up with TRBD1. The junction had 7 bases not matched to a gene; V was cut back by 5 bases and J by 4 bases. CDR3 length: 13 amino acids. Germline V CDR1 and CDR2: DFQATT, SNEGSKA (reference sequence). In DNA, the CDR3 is TGCAGTGCTGAGATGACAGGGAGAGAGACCCAGTACTTC. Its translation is CSAEMTGRETQYF.

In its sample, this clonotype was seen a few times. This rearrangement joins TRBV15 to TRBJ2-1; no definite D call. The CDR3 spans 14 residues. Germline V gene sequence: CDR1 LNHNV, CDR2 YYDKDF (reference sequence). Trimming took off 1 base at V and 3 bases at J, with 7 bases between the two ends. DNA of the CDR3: TGTGCCACCAGCAGAGCCTACAGCTACAATGAGCAGTTCTTC. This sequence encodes CATSRAYSYNEQFF.

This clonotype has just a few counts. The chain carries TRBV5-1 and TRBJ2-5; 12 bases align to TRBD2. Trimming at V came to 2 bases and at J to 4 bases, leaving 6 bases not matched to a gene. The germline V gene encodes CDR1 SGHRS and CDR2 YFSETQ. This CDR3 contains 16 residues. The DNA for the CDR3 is TGCGCCAGCAGCTTCGGGACTAGCGGGCAGGGAGAGACCCAGTACTTC. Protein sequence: CASSFGTSGQGETQYF.

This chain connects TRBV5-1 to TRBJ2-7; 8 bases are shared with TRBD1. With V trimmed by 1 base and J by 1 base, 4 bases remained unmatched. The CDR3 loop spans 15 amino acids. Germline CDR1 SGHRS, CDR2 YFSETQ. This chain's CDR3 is CASSLQGAVSYEQYF. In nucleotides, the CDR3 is TGCGCCAGCAGCTTGCAGGGGGCTGTGTCCTACGAGCAGTACTTC.

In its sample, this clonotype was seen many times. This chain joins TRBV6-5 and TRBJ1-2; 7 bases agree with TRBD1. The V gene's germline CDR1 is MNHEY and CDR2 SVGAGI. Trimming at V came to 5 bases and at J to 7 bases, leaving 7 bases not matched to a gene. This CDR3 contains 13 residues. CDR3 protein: CASSQQGIIGYTF. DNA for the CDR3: TGTGCCAGCAGTCAACAGGGGATTATTGGCTACACCTTC.

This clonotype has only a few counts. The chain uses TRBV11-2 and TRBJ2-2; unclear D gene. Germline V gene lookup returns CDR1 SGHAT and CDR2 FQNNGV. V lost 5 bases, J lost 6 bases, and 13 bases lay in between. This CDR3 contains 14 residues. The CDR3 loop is CASSAQKAPGELFF. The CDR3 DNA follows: TGTGCCAGCAGCGCGCAAAAGGCCCCCGGGGAGCTGTTTTTT. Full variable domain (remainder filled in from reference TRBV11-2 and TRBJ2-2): EAGVAQSPRYKIIEKRQSVAFWCNPISGHATLYWYQQILGQGPKLLIQFQNNGVVDDSQLPKDRFSAERLKGVDSTLKIQPAKLEDSAVYLCASSAQKAPGELFFGEGSRLTVL.

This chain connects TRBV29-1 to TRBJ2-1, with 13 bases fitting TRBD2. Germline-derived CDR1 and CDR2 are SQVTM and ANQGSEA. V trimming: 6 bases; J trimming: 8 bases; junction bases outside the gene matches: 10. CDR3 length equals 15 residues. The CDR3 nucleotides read TGCAGCGTGGCGGGGACTAGCGGGAATAACTATGAGCAGTTCTTC. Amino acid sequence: CSVAGTSGNNYEQFF.

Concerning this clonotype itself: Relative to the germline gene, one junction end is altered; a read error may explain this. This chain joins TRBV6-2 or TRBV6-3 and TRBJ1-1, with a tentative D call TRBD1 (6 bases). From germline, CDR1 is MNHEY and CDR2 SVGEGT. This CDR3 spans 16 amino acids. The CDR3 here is CASRSRGLVVNTEAFF. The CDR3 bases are TGTGCCAGCAGATCCAGGGGCCTTGTTGTTAACACTGAAGCTTTCTTC.

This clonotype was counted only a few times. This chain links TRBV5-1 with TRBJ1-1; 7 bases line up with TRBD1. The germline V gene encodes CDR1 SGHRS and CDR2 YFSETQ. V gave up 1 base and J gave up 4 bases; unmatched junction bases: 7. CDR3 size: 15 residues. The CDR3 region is CASSLLRTGITEAFF. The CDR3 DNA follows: TGCGCCAGCAGCTTGCTCCGGACAGGAATCACTGAAGCTTTCTTT.

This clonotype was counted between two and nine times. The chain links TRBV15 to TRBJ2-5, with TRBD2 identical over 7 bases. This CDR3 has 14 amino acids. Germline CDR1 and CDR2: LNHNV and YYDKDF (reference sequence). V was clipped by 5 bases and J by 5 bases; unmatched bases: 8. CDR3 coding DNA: TGTGCCACCAGCCGGGAGGCCCGCGGGGAGACCCAGTACTTC. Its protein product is CATSREARGETQYF.

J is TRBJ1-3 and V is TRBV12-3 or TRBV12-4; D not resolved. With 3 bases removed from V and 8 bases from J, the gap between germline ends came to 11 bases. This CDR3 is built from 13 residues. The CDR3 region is CASSLRSVHTIYF. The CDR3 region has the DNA TGTGCCAGCAGTTTGCGATCCGTGCACACCATATATTTT.

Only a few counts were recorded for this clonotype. This chain's CDR3 is CASTPRRSTGELFF. The CDR3 nucleotides read TGTGCCAGCACCCCGAGGCGCAGCACCGGGGAGCTGTTTTTT. The chain joins TRBV7-2 to TRBJ2-2; D not certain. CDR1 is SGHTA, CDR2 FQGNSA, per germline. The CDR3 is 14 amino acids. V shed 7 bases and J shed 4 bases, with 13 bases lying between them.

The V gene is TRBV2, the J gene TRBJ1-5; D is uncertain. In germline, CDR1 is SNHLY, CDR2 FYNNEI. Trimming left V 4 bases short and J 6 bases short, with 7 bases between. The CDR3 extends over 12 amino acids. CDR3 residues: CASSAGGQPQHF. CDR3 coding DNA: TGTGCCAGCAGTGCGGGTGGTCAGCCCCAGCATTTT.

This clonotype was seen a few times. The CDR3, as DNA: TGTGCCAGTGCAAGGACAGGGATCTACGAGCAGTACTTC. Translated: CASARTGIYEQYF. The V and J genes are TRBV27 and TRBJ2-7, with 8 bases fitting TRBD1. This CDR3 is built from 13 residues. The V and J ends lost 9 bases and 3 bases, in that order; junction bases with no gene match: 7. Germline assignment: CDR1 MNHEY and CDR2 SMNVEV (reference sequence).

The CDR3 nucleotides are TGTGCCTGGAGTGTATCAAACACTAATGAAAAACTGTTTTTT. Encoded protein: CAWSVSNTNEKLFF. The chain has TRBV30 and TRBJ1-4; D not certain. Trimming removed 0 bases at V and 2 bases at J, with 7 bases between. The CDR3 is 14 residues long. Germline V gene lookup returns CDR1 GTSNPN and CDR2 SVGIG (reference sequence).

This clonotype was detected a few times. CDR3 sequence: CASSPDRRDYGYTF. The DNA for the CDR3 is TGTGCCAGCTCCCCGGACAGGCGGGATTATGGCTACACCTTC. This chain joins TRBV18 and TRBJ1-2; 7 bases map to TRBD1. The CDR3 covers 14 residues. After removal of 6 bases from V and 5 bases from J, the junction contained 9 bases not matched to a gene. Looked up from germline, CDR1 is KGHSH and CDR2 is LQKENI.

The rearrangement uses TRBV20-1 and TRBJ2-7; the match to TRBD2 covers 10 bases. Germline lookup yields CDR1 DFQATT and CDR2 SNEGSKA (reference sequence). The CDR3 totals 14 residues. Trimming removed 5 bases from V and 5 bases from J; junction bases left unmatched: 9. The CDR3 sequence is CSASPLAGVDEQYF. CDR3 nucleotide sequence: TGCAGTGCTTCCCCTCTAGCGGGAGTTGACGAGCAGTACTTC.

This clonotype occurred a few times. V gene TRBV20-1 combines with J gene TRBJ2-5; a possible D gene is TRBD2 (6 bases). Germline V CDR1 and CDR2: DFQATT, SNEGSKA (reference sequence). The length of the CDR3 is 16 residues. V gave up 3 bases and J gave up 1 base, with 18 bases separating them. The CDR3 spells CSASFTAGGTQETQYF. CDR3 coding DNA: TGCAGTGCTAGCTTTACAGCAGGCGGGACCCAAGAGACCCAGTACTTC.

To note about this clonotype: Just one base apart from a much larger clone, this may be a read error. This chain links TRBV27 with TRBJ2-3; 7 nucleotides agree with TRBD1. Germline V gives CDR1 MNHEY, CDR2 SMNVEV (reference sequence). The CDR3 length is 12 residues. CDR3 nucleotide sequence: TGTGCCAGCAGCGTAGGGGGCCATACGCAGTGTTTT. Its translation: CASSVGGHTQCF.

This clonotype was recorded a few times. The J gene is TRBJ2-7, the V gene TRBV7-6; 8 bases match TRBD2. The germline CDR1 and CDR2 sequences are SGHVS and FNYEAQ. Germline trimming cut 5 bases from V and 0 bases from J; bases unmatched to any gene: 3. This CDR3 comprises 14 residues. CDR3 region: CASSRAGGSYEQYF. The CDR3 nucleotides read TGTGCCAGCAGCCGCGCGGGGGGCTCCTACGAGCAGTACTTC.

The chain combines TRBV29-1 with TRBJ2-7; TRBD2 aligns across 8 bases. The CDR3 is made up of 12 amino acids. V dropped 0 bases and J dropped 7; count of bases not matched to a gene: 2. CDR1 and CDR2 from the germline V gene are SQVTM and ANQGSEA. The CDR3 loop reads CSVEDLAGEQYF. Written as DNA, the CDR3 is TGCAGCGTTGAAGATTTAGCGGGAGAGCAGTACTTC.

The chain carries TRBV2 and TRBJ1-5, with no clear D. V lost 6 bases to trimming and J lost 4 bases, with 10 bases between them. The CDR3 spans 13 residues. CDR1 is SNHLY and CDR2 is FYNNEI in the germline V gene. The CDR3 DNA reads TGTGCCAGCAGAGTAGAGCATAATCAGCCCCAGCATTTT. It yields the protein CASRVEHNQPQHF.

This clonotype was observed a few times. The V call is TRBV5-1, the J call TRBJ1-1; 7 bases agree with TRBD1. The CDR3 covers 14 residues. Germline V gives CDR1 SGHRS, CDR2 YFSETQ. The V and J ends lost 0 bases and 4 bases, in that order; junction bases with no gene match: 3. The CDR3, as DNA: TGCGCCAGCAGCTTGGAGGGGGCCGGCACTGAAGCTTTCTTT. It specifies CASSLEGAGTEAFF.

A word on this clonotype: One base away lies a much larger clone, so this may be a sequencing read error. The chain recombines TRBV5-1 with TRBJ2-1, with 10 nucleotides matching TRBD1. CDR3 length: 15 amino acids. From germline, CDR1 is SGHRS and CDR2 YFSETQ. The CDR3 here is CASGLALGQGYEQFF. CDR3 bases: TGCGCCAGCGGCTTGGCTTTGGGACAGGGGTATGAGCAGTTCTTC.

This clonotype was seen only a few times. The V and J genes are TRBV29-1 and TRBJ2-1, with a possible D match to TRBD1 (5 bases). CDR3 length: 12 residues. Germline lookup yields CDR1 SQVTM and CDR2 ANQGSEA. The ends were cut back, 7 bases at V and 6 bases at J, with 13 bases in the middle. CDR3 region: CSARRQGNEQFF. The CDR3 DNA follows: TGCAGCGCCCGAAGGCAGGGCAATGAGCAGTTCTTC.

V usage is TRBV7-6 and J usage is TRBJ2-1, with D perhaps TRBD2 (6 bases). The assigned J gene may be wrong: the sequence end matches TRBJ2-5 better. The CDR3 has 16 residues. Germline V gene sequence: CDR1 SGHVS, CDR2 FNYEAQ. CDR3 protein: CASSLNPGGGGETQYF. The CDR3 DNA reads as TGTGCCAGCAGCTTAAATCCCGGGGGAGGAGGAGAGACCCAGTACTTC.

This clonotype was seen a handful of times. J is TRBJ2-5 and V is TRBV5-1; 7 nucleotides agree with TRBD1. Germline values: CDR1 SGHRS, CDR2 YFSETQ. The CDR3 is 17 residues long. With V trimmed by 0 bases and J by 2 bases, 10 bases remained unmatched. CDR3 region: CASSLGLGGGSQETQYF. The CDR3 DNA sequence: TGCGCCAGCAGCTTGGGCTTAGGGGGCGGCTCGCAAGAGACCCAGTACTTC.

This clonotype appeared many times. For the CDR3, the DNA is TGTGCCAGCAGTTACAGAGGGGGGGAAGTCGCTGAGCAGTTCTTC. Protein sequence: CASSYRGGEVAEQFF. The chain is built from TRBV6-6 and TRBJ2-1, with D perhaps TRBD2 (7 bases). The CDR3 runs 15 residues. The germline gives CDR1 MNHNY, CDR2 SVGAGI (reference sequence). V lost 2 bases and J 9 bases, leaving 17 bases between the germline ends.

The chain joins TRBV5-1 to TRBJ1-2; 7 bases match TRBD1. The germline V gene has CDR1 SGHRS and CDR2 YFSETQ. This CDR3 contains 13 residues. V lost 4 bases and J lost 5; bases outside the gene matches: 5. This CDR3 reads CASSGGQLYGYTF. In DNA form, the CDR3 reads TGCGCCAGCAGCGGGGGACAGCTATATGGCTACACCTTC.

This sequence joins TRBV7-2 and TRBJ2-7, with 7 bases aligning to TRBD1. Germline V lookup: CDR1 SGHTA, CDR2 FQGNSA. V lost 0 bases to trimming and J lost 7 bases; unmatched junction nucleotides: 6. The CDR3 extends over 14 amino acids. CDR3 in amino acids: CASSLAQGVREQYF. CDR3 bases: TGTGCCAGCAGCTTAGCGCAGGGGGTCCGGGAGCAGTACTTC.